One sample yielded the 24 T cell receptor beta chains listed below, sequenced in a study of blood T cell repertoires in COVID-19. Libraries were prepared by immunoSEQ multiplex PCR; TCRdb keeps only in-frame clonotypes and omits some of them. The data contain 90,000 to 120,000 clones, about 80% of them singletons. The sample comprised peripheral blood. The receptors come from a man in his sixties or seventies with acute or convalescent COVID-19.

The sample holds one count of this clone. The rearrangement uses TRBV9 and TRBJ2-1; D is undetermined. Germline-derived CDR1 and CDR2 are SGDLS and YYNGEE. Deletions cut 0 bases from V and 2 bases from J, with 15 bases between. The CDR3 is 17 amino acids. CDR3 protein: CASSVGVSLETYNEQFF. The CDR3 DNA reads TGTGCCAGCAGCGTAGGAGTGAGTCTCGAAACCTACAATGAGCAGTTCTTC.

This sequence joins TRBV19 and TRBJ2-2, with D possibly TRBD2 on 6 matching bases. The CDR3 is 15 residues long. Germline assignment: CDR1 LNHDA and CDR2 SQIVND (reference sequence). V gave up 10 bases and J gave up 2 bases, with 17 bases separating them. CDR3 protein: CAIPAGTGNTGELFF. CDR3 nucleotide sequence: TGTGCCATTCCTGCCGGGACTGGCAACACCGGGGAGCTGTTTTTT.

V usage is TRBV18 and J usage is TRBJ2-1; D remains unclear. This CDR3 has 12 residues. Germline CDR1 reads KGHSH; CDR2 reads LQKENI. Deletions cut 3 bases from V and 7 bases from J, with 7 bases between. The CDR3: CASSPLSNEQFF. The CDR3 DNA sequence: TGTGCCAGCTCACCTTTGAGTAATGAGCAGTTCTTC.

This rearrangement joins TRBV5-4 to TRBJ1-2; the match to TRBD1 covers 7 bases. CDR3 size: 16 residues. The V and J ends lost 3 bases and 5 bases, in that order; junction bases with no gene match: 13. From germline, CDR1 is SGHNT and CDR2 YYREEE (reference sequence). For the CDR3, the DNA is TGTGCCAGCAGCTCCACGACAAGACAGGGCGATTATGGCTACACCTTC. Translating gives CASSSTTRQGDYGYTF.

The genes are TRBV14 and TRBJ2-5; TRBD1 matches 12 bases. V trimming: 1 base; J trimming: 4 bases; junction bases outside the gene matches: 7. CDR1 is SGHDN and CDR2 is FVKESK in the germline V gene. This CDR3 region has 17 residues. The CDR3: CASSQALRDRGRETQYF. For the CDR3, the DNA is TGTGCCAGCAGCCAAGCTCTCCGGGACAGGGGGCGAGAGACCCAGTACTTC. The full variable domain, its missing parts supplied by reference TRBV14 and TRBJ2-5, is EAGVTQFPSHSVIEKGQTVTLRCDPISGHDNLYWYRRVMGKEIKFLLHFVKESKQDESGMPNNRFLAERTGGTYSTLKVQPAELEDSGVYFCASSQALRDRGRETQYFGPGTRLLVL.

J is TRBJ2-7 and V is TRBV6-2 or TRBV6-3; D possibly corresponds to TRBD1 (6 bases). Trimming stripped 2 bases from V and 2 bases from J, with 16 bases between. The CDR3 loop spans 16 amino acids. The germline V gene encodes CDR1 MNHEY and CDR2 SVGEGT. CDR3 loop: CASSYRATAGAYEQYF. CDR3 nucleotides: TGTGCCAGCAGTTACCGCGCGACGGCAGGGGCCTACGAGCAGTACTTC.

The gene calls are TRBV28 and TRBJ2-7, with TRBD1 matching 9 bases. The CDR3 loop spans 14 amino acids. The V gene end was trimmed by 8 bases and the J gene end by 6 bases; junction bases not matched to a gene: 11. Germline V gives CDR1 MDHEN, CDR2 SYDVKM. CDR3 in amino acids: CASSRDRDFGEQYF. CDR3 bases: TGTGCCAGCTCCCGGGACAGGGACTTTGGCGAGCAGTACTTC.

The CDR3: CASSELGGWADTEAFF. The CDR3 nucleotides read TGTGCCAGCAGTGAACTCGGGGGTTGGGCGGACACTGAAGCTTTCTTT. The V call is TRBV6-1, the J call TRBJ1-1; a possible D gene is TRBD1 (5 bases). In germline, CDR1 is MNHNS, CDR2 SASEGT. This CDR3 has 16 residues. V lost 2 bases and J 3 bases, leaving 16 bases between the germline ends.

This sequence joins TRBV9 and TRBJ2-3; D remains ambiguous. V lost 4 bases and J 4 bases, leaving 13 bases between the germline ends. The V gene's germline CDR1 is SGDLS and CDR2 YYNGEE. This CDR3 region has 14 residues. The CDR3 region is CASSLGGAPDTQYF. For the CDR3, the DNA is TGTGCCAGCAGCCTGGGTGGAGCCCCAGATACGCAGTATTTT.

This rearrangement joins TRBV14 to TRBJ2-7; possibly TRBD2 for D (5 bases). V was trimmed by 1 base and J by 6 bases, leaving 13 bases between them. Germline CDR1 SGHDN, CDR2 FVKESK. The CDR3 length is 14 residues. CDR3 DNA: TGTGCCAGCAGCCAAGCTCCCGGGATCGTCGAGCAGTACTTC. It codes for CASSQAPGIVEQYF.

The genes are TRBV2 and TRBJ2-1; 9 positions match TRBD2. The CDR3 covers 14 residues. Germline V lookup: CDR1 SNHLY, CDR2 FYNNEI. The junction had 6 bases not matched to a gene; V was cut back by 8 bases and J by 4 bases. CDR3 in amino acids: CASGLAGSYNEQFF. The CDR3 DNA is TGTGCCAGCGGTCTAGCGGGGTCTTACAATGAGCAGTTCTTC.

The chain links TRBV5-5 to TRBJ2-7; 7 bases align to TRBD1. The CDR3 extends over 14 amino acids. The V gene's germline CDR1 is SGHKS and CDR2 YYEKEE (reference sequence). Unmatched junction bases numbered 12, after V lost 9 bases and J lost 3 bases. CDR3 in amino acids: CATLTGLGDYEQYF. The CDR3 nucleotides read TGTGCCACCCTGACAGGGCTTGGGGACTACGAGCAGTACTTC.

The gene calls are TRBV19 and TRBJ2-7; 10 bases align to TRBD2. The CDR3 totals 14 residues. After removal of 3 bases from V and 6 bases from J, the junction contained 5 bases not matched to a gene. The germline V gene encodes CDR1 LNHDA and CDR2 SQIVND (reference sequence). The CDR3 region has the DNA TGTGCCAGTAGTATTCAGCGGGGGGGACCCGAGCAGTACTTC. Translation: CASSIQRGGPEQYF.

Here the CDR3 reads CASSIFRDRQETQYF. CDR3 DNA sequence: TGTGCCAGCAGCATATTCCGGGACAGGCAAGAGACCCAGTACTTC. The chain links TRBV7-8 to TRBJ2-5; 8 bases line up with TRBD1. The CDR3 is 15 residues long. Per the germline V gene, CDR1 is SGHVS and CDR2 is FQNEAQ. The J segment lost 2 bases and the V segment lost 5 bases, leaving 7 bases of the junction unmatched.

This sequence joins TRBV10-1 and TRBJ2-7; possibly TRBD1 for D (5 bases). This CDR3 is built from 17 residues. Germline V lookup: CDR1 WNHNN, CDR2 SYGVQD (reference sequence). The V gene lost 2 bases and the J gene lost 3 bases, with 20 bases spanning the gap. In DNA form, the CDR3 reads TGCGCCAGCAGTGAGGGGGCCCACCCAGGGAAGCTCTACGAGCAGTACTTC. Its translation: CASSEGAHPGKLYEQYF.

This CDR3 reads CASSQGGVSGNTIYF. The CDR3 DNA reads TGCGCCAGCAGTCAAGGGGGCGTCTCTGGAAACACCATATATTTT. This chain joins TRBV10-2 and TRBJ1-3, with TRBD1 matching 7 bases. Looked up from germline, CDR1 is WSHSY and CDR2 is SAAADI. The CDR3 has 15 residues. V shed 5 bases and J 0 bases; nucleotides not matched to a gene: 4.

This clone was picked up a small number of times. This chain joins TRBV5-6 and TRBJ2-6, with D possibly being TRBD1 (6 bases). V lost 0 bases, J lost 0 bases, and 13 bases lay in between. Germline lookup yields CDR1 SGHDT and CDR2 YYEEEE. The CDR3 covers 18 residues. The CDR3 protein is CASSLAAGTLSGANVLTF. The CDR3 coding sequence is TGTGCCAGCAGCTTGGCGGCAGGGACACTCTCTGGGGCCAACGTCCTGACTTTC.

This chain links TRBV9 with TRBJ2-7, with 9 bases that match TRBD1. The CDR3 totals 16 residues. Germline V gene data show CDR1 as SGDLS and CDR2 as YYNGEE. V shed 0 bases and J 2 bases; nucleotides not matched to a gene: 6. CDR3 region: CASSVGGQGWTYEQYF. DNA for the CDR3: TGTGCCAGCAGCGTAGGGGGACAGGGATGGACCTACGAGCAGTACTTC.

The V call is TRBV7-7, the J call TRBJ2-5; possibly TRBD2 for D (5 bases). The CDR3 has 13 residues. Germline CDR1 is SSHAT and CDR2 is FNYEAQ (reference sequence). V was pared by 5 bases and J by 2 bases, with 9 bases between. The CDR3 nucleotides read TGTGCCAGCAGCCCGGACTCACAAGAGACCCAGTACTTC. As protein: CASSPDSQETQYF.

The chain joins TRBV3-1 (or the pseudogene TRBV3-2) to TRBJ2-7; the D is unclear. Germline values: CDR1 LGHDT, CDR2 YNNKEL (reference sequence). The ends were cut back, 7 bases at V and 0 bases at J, with 4 bases in the middle. This CDR3 is built from 11 residues. Here the CDR3 reads CASTNSYEQYF. The CDR3 bases are TGTGCCAGCACCAACTCCTACGAGCAGTACTTC.

This chain uses TRBV18 with TRBJ2-3; D gene unclear. V lost 2 bases, J lost 5 bases, and 5 bases lay in between. Germline V CDR1 and CDR2: KGHSH, LQKENI. This CDR3 has 12 residues. The CDR3 bases are TGTGCCAGCTCACCAGCAGAAGATACGCAGTATTTT. As protein: CASSPAEDTQYF.

This chain links TRBV6-2 or TRBV6-3 with TRBJ2-2; D remains unclear. The V and J ends lost 0 bases and 0 bases respectively, with 8 bases between them. CDR1 and CDR2 (germline): MNHEY, SVGEGT. The CDR3 length is 16 residues. The CDR3 protein is CASSYSPTANTGELFF. The CDR3 nucleotides are TGTGCCAGCAGTTACTCGCCCACGGCGAACACCGGGGAGCTGTTTTTT.

The rearrangement links TRBV3-1 (or the pseudogene TRBV3-2) to TRBJ2-7; 11 positions match TRBD1. The CDR3 sequence is 15 residues long. The junction had 5 bases not matched to a gene; V was cut back by 4 bases and J by 3 bases. Germline values: CDR1 LGHDT, CDR2 YNNKEL (reference sequence). DNA for the CDR3: TGTGCCAGCAGCCCAAGGACAGGGGGCGTCTACGAGCAGTACTTC. It encodes CASSPRTGGVYEQYF.

The chain carries TRBV5-6 and TRBJ1-1; TRBD1 is a possible D gene (5 bases). The CDR3 contains 14 residues. The V gene lost 5 bases and the J gene lost 5 bases, with 16 bases spanning the gap. CDR1 is SGHDT and CDR2 is YYEEEE in the germline V gene. The CDR3 loop is CASSPVGGRTEAFF. CDR3 nucleotides: TGTGCCAGCAGTCCAGTGGGGGGTCGGACTGAAGCTTTCTTT.